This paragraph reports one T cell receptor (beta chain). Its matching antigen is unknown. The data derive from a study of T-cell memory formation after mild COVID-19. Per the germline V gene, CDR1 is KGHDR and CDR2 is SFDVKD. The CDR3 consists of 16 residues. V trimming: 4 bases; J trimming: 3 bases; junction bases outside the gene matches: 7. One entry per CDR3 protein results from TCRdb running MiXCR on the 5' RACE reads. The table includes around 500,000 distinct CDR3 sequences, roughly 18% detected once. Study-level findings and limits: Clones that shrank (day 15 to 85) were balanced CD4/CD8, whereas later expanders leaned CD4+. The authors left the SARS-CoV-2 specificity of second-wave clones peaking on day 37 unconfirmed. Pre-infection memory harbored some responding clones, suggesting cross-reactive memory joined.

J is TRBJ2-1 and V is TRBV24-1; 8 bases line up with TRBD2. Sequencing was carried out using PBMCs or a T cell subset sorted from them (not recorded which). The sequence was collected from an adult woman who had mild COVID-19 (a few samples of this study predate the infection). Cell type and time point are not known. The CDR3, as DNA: TGTGCCACCAGTGACCCACGGGGGGGGTTCTACAATGAGCAGTTCTTC. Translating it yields CATSDPRGGFYNEQFF.